This TCR beta chain was recovered during a study of beta chain features in type 1 diabetes. Germline CDR1 SGHVS, CDR2 FQNEAQ. V gave up 5 bases and J gave up 3 bases, with 9 bases separating them. CDR3 length: 13 amino acids. Concerning this clone: Its cognate antigen is unknown.

The authors took one heparinised blood draw, averaging roughly 120 mL, from each donor. Study-wide results and limits: PCR might show a preference for shorter templates, equally across patients and controls. Across all four CD4+ subsets, people with type 1 diabetes showed modestly shorter TCRB CDR3s. Lower insertion and higher deletion counts appeared at VDJ junctions in type 1 diabetes patients.

Expressed TCRB transcripts were sequenced, since all the RNA that had been isolated was reverse transcribed. Generated by immunoSEQ multiplex PCR, the TCRdb table keeps only in-frame clones and is missing some. The repertoire holds around 170,000 clones, with roughly 9% as singletons. The J gene is TRBJ2-3, the V gene TRBV7-8; D might be TRBD2 (6 bases). This TCR came from a woman aged 25 to 39 with type 1 diabetes. Specimen: central memory CD4+ T cells from blood. In DNA form, the CDR3 reads TGTGCCAGCAGCGGGACTTCAACAGATACGCAGTATTTT. Encoded protein: CASSGTSTDTQYF.